The source of this T cell receptor beta chain is a study of shared clonotypes between healthy human individuals. Across the whole study: Each donor had three CD4 naive, three CD4 memory, two CD8 naive and one CD8 memory plate. Findings and caveats of the study: Generation of non-shared clonotypes was less probable than generation of clonotypes shared by all four donors.

The ends were cut back, 5 bases at V and 6 bases at J, with 13 bases in the middle. Germline V gene data show CDR1 as SGHDN and CDR2 as FVKESK. The CDR3 covers 13 residues. The run depth of the assay was deep. Original processing notes: For the immunoSEQ data, sequences were junction-only without quality scores, so filtering differed. Sequencing was performed with immunoSEQ multiplex PCR; in TCRdb, only in-frame clones are kept and a portion is missing. V, J and clone size reflect that table, while D and trimming were determined from the DNA. The table includes about 2.2 million clones, 93% detected once. Concerning this clone: The antigen remains undetermined.

Terminally differentiated effector memory CD45RA+ cells were excluded by CCR7 positive selection of CD45RO-negative cells. The V and J genes are TRBV14 and TRBJ1-2; D possibly corresponds to TRBD1 (6 bases). The sequence was obtained from a young man in good health. Some clones in this sample may be carry-over from other donors' samples. Specimen: naive CD8+ T cells from PBMCs. This CDR3 reads CASSASRGHGYTF. The CDR3 coding sequence is TGTGCCAGCAGCGCATCGCGGGGGCATGGCTACACCTTC. Drawing the rest from reference TRBV14 and TRBJ1-2, the complete variable domain is EAGVTQFPSHSVIEKGQTVTLRCDPISGHDNLYWYRRVMGKEIKFLLHFVKESKQDESGMPNNRFLAERTGGTYSTLKVQPAELEDSGVYFCASSASRGHGYTFGSGTRLTVV.